This T cell receptor beta chain appears in the sequencing data of a study of blood T cell repertoires in COVID-19. Study at large: The study drew acute and convalescent COVID-19 samples from the United States, Italy and Spain.

This CDR3 has 16 amino acids. CDR1 and CDR2 (germline): MDHEN, SYDVKM. With 2 bases clipped from V and 5 bases from J, the junction kept 6 bases outside the gene matches. Under the authors' procedure: The assay estimated nucleated cells by amplifying reference gene primers. Using immunoSEQ multiplex PCR, the repertoire was profiled, and TCRdb retains in-frame clones only, with some absent. The V and J calls and clone size were taken over from that table, and D and trimming were inferred from the DNA. The table lists around 47,000 clones, 85% to 90% of them singletons, with roughly 10% in the top ten.

The rearrangement links TRBV28 to TRBJ1-1; 12 bases are shared with TRBD1. This TCR came from a man aged 80 or over with active or convalescent COVID-19. Sample: peripheral blood. This CDR3 reads CASSLMGQGAGTEAFF. In DNA form, the CDR3 reads TGTGCCAGCAGTTTAATGGGACAGGGGGCAGGGACTGAAGCTTTCTTT.